The entry that follows covers one TCR beta chain sequence. Its antigen is currently unknown. Each TCR beta cDNA library carried unique molecular identifiers. TCRdb called the PCR reads again in MiXCR, with one record for every CDR3 protein. The sample consists of 750,000 to 950,000 distinct CDR3 sequences, more than 45% of them appearing once. This entry belongs to a study of post-analysis software for immune sequencing data. Germline CDR1 reads ENHRY; CDR2 reads SYGVKD. Trimming removed 3 bases at V and 6 bases at J, with 9 bases between. This CDR3 contains 13 residues. Whole-study findings and limits: Controls had lower frequencies than patients of about 5 TRBV segments, which included TRBV5-6, TRBV5-1 and TRBV20-1.

Sample: blood. This TCR came from a girl under 18 with multiple sclerosis. This sequence joins TRBV10-3 and TRBJ2-1, with D unresolved. The DNA of the CDR3 is TGTGCCATCAGTGAAGGGAACCCCAATGAGCAGTTCTTC. It specifies CAISEGNPNEQFF.